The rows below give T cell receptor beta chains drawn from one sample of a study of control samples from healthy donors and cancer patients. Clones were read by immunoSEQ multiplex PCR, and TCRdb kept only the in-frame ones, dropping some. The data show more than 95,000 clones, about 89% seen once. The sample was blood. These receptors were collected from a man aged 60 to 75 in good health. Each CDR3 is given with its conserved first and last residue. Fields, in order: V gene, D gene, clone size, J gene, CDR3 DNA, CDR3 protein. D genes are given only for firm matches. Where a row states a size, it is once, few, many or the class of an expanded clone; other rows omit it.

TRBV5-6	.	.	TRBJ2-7	TGTGCCAGCAGCGGGCCGGGACCGGACTACGAGCAGTACTTC	CASSGPGPDYEQYF
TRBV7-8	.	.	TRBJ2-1	TGTGCCAGCAGCATTGGAGAGGGCTCCTACAATGAGCAGTTCTTC	CASSIGEGSYNEQFF
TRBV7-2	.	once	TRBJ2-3	TGTGCCAGCAGCTTAGCCCGGAGGACGCAGTATTTT	CASSLARRTQYF
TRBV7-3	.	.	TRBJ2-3	TGTGCCAGCAGCTTACGAGAGGGGGATACGCAGTATTTT	CASSLREGDTQYF
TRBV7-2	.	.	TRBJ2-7	TGTGCCAGCAGCTTCAGGGTGGGCGAGCAGTACTTC	CASSFRVGEQYF
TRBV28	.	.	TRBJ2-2	TGTGCCAGCAATCGAGGACAGTCAACCGGGGAGCTGTTTTTT	CASNRGQSTGELFF
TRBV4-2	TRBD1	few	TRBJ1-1	TGTGCCAGCAGCCAAGAGGCGGGACAGGGAGAGACTGAAGCTTTCTTT	CASSQEAGQGETEAFF
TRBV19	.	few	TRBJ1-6	TGTGCCAGTAGTTTCGCGGGGCTTGATAATTCACCCCTCCACTTT	CASSFAGLDNSPLHF
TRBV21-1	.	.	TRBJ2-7	TGTGCCAGCAGCAACCCCAAGGAGGAGTACTTC	CASSNPKEEYF
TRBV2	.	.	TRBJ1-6	TGTGCCAGCAGTGCCGTCTGGGCAGGGAGTTCACCCCTCCACTTT	CASSAVWAGSSPLHF
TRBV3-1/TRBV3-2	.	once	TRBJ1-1	TGTGCCAGCAGCCGGCGACAGCAGAACACTGAAGCTTTCTTT	CASSRRQQNTEAFF
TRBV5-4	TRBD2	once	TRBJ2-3	TGTGCCAGCAGCATGGGGGGACTAGCGACAGATACGCAGTATTTT	CASSMGGLATDTQYF
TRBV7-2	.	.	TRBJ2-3	TGTGCCAGCAGCTTAGGGTATGATCGGGGTACGCAGTATTTT	CASSLGYDRGTQYF
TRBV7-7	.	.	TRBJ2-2	TGTGCCAGCAGCCCCCGCCCTGGGACGGCCGGGGAGCTGTTTTTT	CASSPRPGTAGELFF
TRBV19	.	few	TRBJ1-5	TGTGCCAGTACCCGGGGGGGGCCCAATCAGCCCCAGCATTTT	CASTRGGPNQPQHF